This record covers a single T cell receptor (beta chain). The method was immunoSEQ multiplex PCR; TCRdb's version includes in-frame clones alone and lacks a portion of them. Of roughly 120,000 clones in the sample, 91% were seen once. Time point of the sample: peripheral blood 6 weeks after treatment start. The patients' disease, urothelial carcinoma, was locally advanced or metastatic. These data are taken from a study of PD-L1 blockade in urothelial cancer. About the study: Patients had undergone 0 to 3 prior chemotherapy regimens. A median blood sample held roughly 150,000 T cells and tens of thousands of unique TCRs.

The CDR3 has 14 residues. V lost 5 bases and J lost 1, with 12 bases in between. Germline V gene data show CDR1 as SNHLY and CDR2 as FYNNEI. The material was PBMCs, obtained around atezolizumab (anti-PD-L1) treatment. The chain combines TRBV2 with TRBJ2-7; D uncertain. This clonotype originated in a man in his 60s with urothelial cancer. The CDR3 DNA follows: TGTGCCAGCAGTAATCCGATTCGGTCCTACGAGCAGTACTTC. The encoded protein is CASSNPIRSYEQYF.